This T cell receptor beta chain was found in a study of memory CD4+ T cells and cytomegalovirus serostatus. The sort gate was single viable CD3+CD4+CD8-CD45RO+ cells for memory CD4+ T cells. Sequencing was performed with immunoSEQ multiplex PCR; in TCRdb, only in-frame clones are kept and a portion is missing. The data hold about 40,000 clones, with 60% to 85% observed a single time. The TCR sequence derives from an adult in good health and CMV-seronegative. The sequencing input was memory CD4+ T cells from blood.

Written as DNA, the CDR3 is TGTGCCAGCAGAAACCCCCCCAGCAGGCCGAACTATGGCTACACCTTC. The encoded protein is CASRNPPSRPNYGYTF. The chain links TRBV28 to TRBJ1-2; D unresolved. This CDR3 comprises 16 residues. The germline V gene has CDR1 MDHEN and CDR2 SYDVKM. V was cut by 6 bases and J by 2 bases, with 19 bases left in between.